A selection of T cell receptor beta chains follows, all from one sample in a study of vaccination and CD4 T cells after COVID-19. TCRdb independently ran MiXCR on the PCR reads; one entry per CDR3 protein. The repertoire has about 28,000 distinct CDR3 sequences, 50% of them found once; the top ten carry under 6%. The input for sequencing was CD4+ T cells from blood, taken about 7 months after SARS-CoV-2 vaccination. Every receptor here comes from a human donor who had recovered from COVID-19. The CDR3 runs from the conserved cysteine through the conserved F or W. The order of the fields is J gene, V gene, clone size, D gene, CDR3 DNA, CDR3 protein. D genes are given only for firm matches. The listing skips clone size in some rows; elsewhere it reads once, few, many or a size class.

TRBJ2-1 TRBV7-2 - - TGTGCCAGCAGGTTAGGGACCAACAATGAGCAGTTCTTC CASRLGTNNEQFF
TRBJ2-5 TRBV7-9 - - TGTGCCAGCAGCAAGACAAACCTCGGGCAAGAGACCCAGTACTTC CASSKTNLGQETQYF
TRBJ2-1 TRBV6-6 - TRBD1 TGTGCCAGCACCCGAGGGGGCGATGAGCAGTTCTTC CASTRGGDEQFF
TRBJ1-1 TRBV20-1 - TRBD1 TGCAGTTCCACCCCCCCCCCAGGGGGGAAATTGAACACTGAAGCTTTCTTT CSSTPPPGGKLNTEAFF
TRBJ2-3 TRBV7-2 - - TGTGCCAGCAGCCCACAGGGTAGCACAGATACGCAGTATTTT CASSPQGSTDTQYF
TRBJ2-5 TRBV7-9 few - TGTGCCAGCAGCTTCGGACGGAAGGGGGAGACCCAGTACTTC CASSFGRKGETQYF
TRBJ2-5 TRBV20-1 medium-sized TRBD1 TGCAGTGCTAGGACAGGGGATCAGAGGGAGACCCAGTACTTC CSARTGDQRETQYF
TRBJ2-7 TRBV10-3 - TRBD1 TGTGCCATCAGGAAGGGACAGGGAAGCTCCTACGAGCAGTACTTC CAIRKGQGSSYEQYF
TRBJ2-1 TRBV6-1 - - TGTGCCAGCAGTACCCCTACCAATGAGCAGTTCTTC CASSTPTNEQFF
TRBJ2-7 TRBV20-1 - TRBD2 TGCAGTGCTAGGGACCCCAGGACTAGCGGGAGTTCCTACGAGCAGTACTTC CSARDPRTSGSSYEQYF
TRBJ2-7 TRBV25-1 - TRBD1 TGTGCCAGCCGGGACAGGTCCACCTACGAGCAGTACTTC CASRDRSTYEQYF
TRBJ2-7 TRBV2 - - TGTGCCAGCAGTTCGTTAATCTACGAGCAGTACTTC CASSSLIYEQYF
TRBJ2-5 TRBV4-1 - - TGCGCCAGCAGCCAGGGGATAGCGGTACAAGAGACCCAGTACTTC CASSQGIAVQETQYF
TRBJ2-3 TRBV27 - - TGTGCCAGCAGTCCCCTCACCACAGATACGCAGTATTTT CASSPLTTDTQYF
TRBJ2-5 TRBV20-1 - - TGCAGTGCTAGAGGCGGGGGCGGTTACGAGACCCAGTACTTC CSARGGGGYETQYF
TRBJ2-7 TRBV5-8 - - TGTGCCAGCAGCTTGCTGGGGGAGAAGCAGTACTTC CASSLLGEKQYF
TRBJ2-3 TRBV28 - - TGTGCCAGCAGACGGGAGACCCCAGATACGCAGTATTTT CASRRETPDTQYF
TRBJ1-5 TRBV7-2 - - TGTGCCAGCAGCTTGGAGAATAATCAGCCCCAGCATTTT CASSLENNQPQHF
TRBJ1-2 TRBV27 - - TGTGCCAGCAGCCGTACTGGGGCTATTGGCTACACCTTC CASSRTGAIGYTF
TRBJ2-1 TRBV7-3 few TRBD2 TGTGCCAGCAGCATGATGACTAGCGGGAGTTACAATGAGCAGTTCTTC CASSMMTSGSYNEQFF
TRBJ2-7 TRBV18 - TRBD1 TGTGCCAGCTCACCACAAGGGGGCACTAAGAACGAGCAGTACTTC CASSPQGGTKNEQYF
TRBJ2-2 TRBV6-1 - TRBD2 TGTGCCAGCAGTCTCGGACTAGCGGTCACCGGGGAGCTGTTTTTT CASSLGLAVTGELFF
TRBJ2-3 TRBV10-3 - - TGTGCCATCAGTGAGGACCCGGGAGATACGCAGTATTTT CAISEDPGDTQYF
TRBJ2-3 TRBV7-9 - TRBD2 TGTGCCAGCAGACGGGGACTAGAGAACACAGATACGCAGTATTTT CASRRGLENTDTQYF
TRBJ2-1 TRBV7-2 once - TGTGCCAGCAGCCCGTGGACTTGGGAGCAGTTCTTC CASSPWTWEQFF
TRBJ2-2 TRBV28 - - TGTGCCAGCAGTTTAATCGGGGAGCTGTTTTTT CASSLIGELFF
TRBJ2-7 TRBV20-1 - - TGCAGTGCCCGACTACCCGTCTCCTACGAGCAGTACTTC CSARLPVSYEQYF
TRBJ1-5 TRBV27 few - TGTGCCAGCAGTGGGGCGTTCAATCAGCCCCAGCATTTT CASSGAFNQPQHF
TRBJ1-1 TRBV7-9 few - TGTGCCAGCTCGTTTGGGAGGAACACTGAAGCTTTCTTT CASSFGRNTEAFF
TRBJ1-2 TRBV28 few - TGTGCCAGCAGTTTATCGGGTGGGGGACTGCGGGGCTATGGCTACACCTTC CASSLSGGGLRGYGYTF
TRBJ2-5 TRBV6-1 - TRBD2 TGTGCCAGCAGCTCCCTGCCCCAACTAGCGGGCCTCCAAGAGACCCAGTACTTC CASSSLPQLAGLQETQYF
TRBJ2-1 TRBV27 - TRBD1 TGTGCCAGCAGTCAACGGACAGGGGGCAGTTCCTACAATGAGCAGTTCTTC CASSQRTGGSSYNEQFF
TRBJ1-5 TRBV7-9 few TRBD1 TGTGCCAGCAGCCGAGGGACAGGGGGGTTTCAGCCCCAGCATTTT CASSRGTGGFQPQHF
TRBJ1-1 TRBV7-9 - - TGTGCCAGCAGCGACGACACTGAAGCTTTCTTT CASSDDTEAFF
TRBJ2-3 TRBV7-9 - - TGTGCCAGCAGCTTAGAGATATCTAGCACAGATACGCAGTATTTT CASSLEISSTDTQYF
TRBJ2-4 TRBV24-1 few TRBD2 TGTGCCACCAGTGAGTCGGGGGGGGGCATTCAGTACTTC CATSESGGGIQYF
TRBJ2-3 TRBV20-1 few TRBD2 TGCAGTGCTAGGGCCCCGGGACTAGCGGGCGGGGCACACACAGATACGCAGTATTTT CSARAPGLAGGAHTDTQYF